A selection of T cell receptor beta chains follows, all from one sample in a study of blood T cells in healthy people across ages. TCRdb itself ran the 5' RACE reads through MiXCR, one entry per CDR3 protein. The table shows 700,000 or so distinct CDR3 sequences, with 22% occurring only once. The sequencing sample was made of blood. The source of these receptors is a man between 70 and 80 years old in good health. Each CDR3 is given with its conserved first and last residue. The D gene is left open where the match is weak. Some rows mark clone size as missing; the rest say once, few, many or name a class of expanded clone.

J: TRBJ2-1; V: TRBV28; length: 15; size: .; D: TRBD2; DNA: TGTGCCAGCAGTTCGACTAGCGGGGGGCGCTATGAGCAGTTCTTC; CDR3: CASSSTSGGRYEQFF
J: TRBJ2-7; V: TRBV7-6; length: 15; size: .; D: TRBD1; DNA: TGTGCCAGCAGCCCCCTGGCAGGGGGTAAGTACGAGCAGTACTTC; CDR3: CASSPLAGGKYEQYF
J: TRBJ1-1; V: TRBV20-1; length: 12; size: .; D: TRBD1; DNA: TGCAGTGCTAGAGGGGGACAGAATGAAGCTTTCTTT; CDR3: CSARGGQNEAFF
J: TRBJ2-7; V: TRBV6-2/TRBV6-3; length: 14; size: few; D: TRBD2; DNA: TGTGCCAGCCGACTAGCGGCCATCTCCTACGAGCAGTACTTC; CDR3: CASRLAAISYEQYF
J: TRBJ1-4; V: TRBV30; length: 13; size: few; D: .; DNA: TGTGCCTCATCCACGTGGGGTGGCGAAAAACTGTTTTTT; CDR3: CASSTWGGEKLFF
J: TRBJ2-7; V: TRBV29-1; length: 15; size: many; D: .; DNA: TGCAGCGTTGAGGACCCGGGGGTAAGCTCCTACGAGCAATACTTC; CDR3: CSVEDPGVSSYEQYF
J: TRBJ1-1; V: TRBV11-2; length: 13; size: few; D: .; DNA: TGTGCCAGCAGCCCTGAACCGAACACTGAAGCTTTCTTT; CDR3: CASSPEPNTEAFF
J: TRBJ1-2; V: TRBV12-3/TRBV12-4; length: 13; size: .; D: TRBD1; DNA: TGTGCCAGCAGAACAGGGGGCGGTCATGGCTACACCTTC; CDR3: CASRTGGGHGYTF
J: TRBJ2-3; V: TRBV20-1; length: 12; size: few; D: .; DNA: TGCAGTGCTAGAAGGCAGTCAGATACGCAGTATTTT; CDR3: CSARRQSDTQYF
J: TRBJ2-5; V: TRBV5-1; length: 15; size: .; D: .; DNA: TGCGCCAGCAGCTTGGGCCAGATTGACCAAGAGACCCAGTACTTC; CDR3: CASSLGQIDQETQYF
J: TRBJ1-5; V: TRBV12-3/TRBV12-4; length: 12; size: .; D: .; DNA: TGTGCCAGCAGTACGGGGGGACGGCCCCAGCATTTT; CDR3: CASSTGGRPQHF
J: TRBJ1-1; V: TRBV25-1; length: 15; size: .; D: TRBD1; DNA: TGTGCCGGCAGTGAACGAGGGGGCCGTGTTCCCGAAGCTTTCTTT; CDR3: CAGSERGGRVPEAFF
J: TRBJ1-4; V: TRBV6-5; length: 14; size: .; D: .; DNA: TGTGCCAGCAGCCCCACCCCCAGTAATGAAAAACTGTTTTTT; CDR3: CASSPTPSNEKLFF
J: TRBJ2-1; V: TRBV20-1; length: 13; size: .; D: .; DNA: TGCAGTGCTAGAGTGCGCTTGTACAATGAGCAGTTCTTC; CDR3: CSARVRLYNEQFF
J: TRBJ1-2; V: TRBV20-1; length: 8; size: few; D: TRBD1; DNA: TGCAGTGCCGATGGGACAGACTTC; CDR3: CSADGTDF
J: TRBJ2-5; V: TRBV24-1; length: 14; size: .; D: .; DNA: TGTGCCACCAGTGATTTCGGGACGGAAGAGACCCAGTACTTC; CDR3: CATSDFGTEETQYF
J: TRBJ2-3; V: TRBV5-1; length: 15; size: few; D: TRBD1; DNA: TGCGCCAGCAGCTTCGGGACAGGTGTTCGAGATACGCAGTATTTT; CDR3: CASSFGTGVRDTQYF
J: TRBJ2-5; V: TRBV20-1; length: 15; size: .; D: TRBD2; DNA: TGCAGTGCAACAGGACTAGCGGGGGTTCGGGGCGGCCAGTACTTC; CDR3: CSATGLAGVRGGQYF
J: TRBJ2-4; V: TRBV14; length: 15; size: few; D: TRBD1; DNA: TGTGCCAGCAGCCAAGTAGGGACAGGAAAAAACATTCAGTACTTC; CDR3: CASSQVGTGKNIQYF
J: TRBJ2-1; V: TRBV27; length: 13; size: .; D: .; DNA: TGTGCCAGCAACAGCATACGCGACAATGAGCAGTTCTTC; CDR3: CASNSIRDNEQFF
J: TRBJ1-5; V: TRBV20-1; length: 14; size: .; D: .; DNA: TGCAGTGCTCGGAAGTGGGATAGCAATCAGCCCCAGCATTTT; CDR3: CSARKWDSNQPQHF
J: TRBJ1-2; V: TRBV2; length: 14; size: .; D: .; DNA: TGTGCCAGCAGTGAAGCGCTTTCAGGGGATGGCTACACCTTC; CDR3: CASSEALSGDGYTF
J: TRBJ2-7; V: TRBV5-1; length: 15; size: few; D: TRBD2; DNA: TGCGCCAGCAGCAGAGGCGGGGGGATCTCCTACGAGCAGTACTTC; CDR3: CASSRGGGISYEQYF
J: TRBJ2-3; V: TRBV29-1; length: 14; size: many; D: .; DNA: TGCAGCGTTGTAGAAGCGGGCCGTCCAGATACGCAGTATTTT; CDR3: CSVVEAGRPDTQYF
J: TRBJ2-1; V: TRBV28; length: 13; size: .; D: TRBD1; DNA: TGTGCCAGCAGTTTTCCGACAGGGGATGAGCAGTTCTTC; CDR3: CASSFPTGDEQFF
J: TRBJ2-2; V: TRBV10-3; length: 12; size: .; D: .; DNA: TGTGCCATCAGTCCAAATGACGGGGAGCTGTTTTTT; CDR3: CAISPNDGELFF
J: TRBJ2-7; V: TRBV20-1; length: 12; size: few; D: .; DNA: TGCAGTGCTAGAGAAGGGGGGGACGAGCAGTACTTC; CDR3: CSAREGGDEQYF
J: TRBJ2-7; V: TRBV28; length: 12; size: many; D: .; DNA: TGTGCCAGCAGCCTACCCTCCTACGAGCAGTACTTC; CDR3: CASSLPSYEQYF